This paragraph covers one T cell receptor beta chain sequence. A much larger clone is a single base away; this may be a read error. The data were obtained in a study of regulatory T cells in long-lasting Graves disease. According to the study, TCR beta libraries were built with iRepertoire HTBI primers and CDR3-region Arm-PCR. From the multiplex PCR reads, TCRdb called clonotypes with MiXCR, one entry per CDR3 protein. This sample has some 600,000 distinct CDR3 sequences, with roughly a sixth found just once. Noted time point: newly diagnosed GD, antithyroid drugs for less than 3 months. From RNA extracted from PBMCs, the TCR library was made. CDR3 length: 15 residues. Germline values: CDR1 SGHAT, CDR2 FQDESV (reference sequence). These data were also reused for a study on T cells in Graves' hyperthyroidism and ophthalmopathy.

The chain employs TRBV11-1 and TRBJ2-1; D is undetermined. The clonotype originates from a man aged 18 to 30 with Graves disease. The input for sequencing was peripheral blood mononuclear cells (PBMCs), taken at new diagnosis, from a patient treated with antithyroid drugs. Written as DNA, the CDR3 is TGTGCCAGCGGCTTACCGCCGGCGTCCTACAATGAGCAGTTCTTC. It codes for CASGLPPASYNEQFF.